This is a list of T cell receptor beta chains from one sample in a study of CD8+ T cells in alopecia areata. Profiling relied on immunoSEQ multiplex PCR, and the TCRdb table lists in-frame clones only, not all of them. The repertoire has 150,000 to 200,000 clones, about half of them found once; the top ten carry about 9.4%. The sequences come from CD8+ T cells sorted from blood, collected at approximately week 51, from a patient treated with tofacitinib. Source of these receptors: a human donor with alopecia areata. Each CDR3 is given with its conserved first and last residue. A D gene is named only where the DNA matches it firmly. Clone size, where shown, is once, few, many, or a class for clones that have expanded.

cdr3_aa: CASGLSPGELFF; cdr3_nt: TGTGCTAGTGGTTTGTCGCCCGGGGAGCTGTTTTTT; d_call: .; v_call: TRBV12-5; j_call: TRBJ2-2; clone_size: .
cdr3_aa: CASSRQGDQPQHF; cdr3_nt: TGTGCCAGCAGCCGACAGGGTGATCAGCCCCAGCATTTT; d_call: TRBD1; v_call: TRBV13; j_call: TRBJ1-5; clone_size: .
cdr3_aa: CASSQPSTDTQYF; cdr3_nt: TGCGCCAGCAGCCAACCCAGCACAGATACGCAGTATTTT; d_call: .; v_call: TRBV4-1; j_call: TRBJ2-3; clone_size: few
cdr3_aa: CASSYGLAGANEQFF; cdr3_nt: TGTGCCAGCAGCTATGGACTAGCGGGGGCTAATGAGCAGTTCTTC; d_call: TRBD2; v_call: TRBV7-9; j_call: TRBJ2-1; clone_size: few
cdr3_aa: CASSYLPGNTEAFF; cdr3_nt: TGTGCCAGCAGTTACCTTCCGGGAAACACTGAAGCTTTCTTT; d_call: .; v_call: TRBV6-5; j_call: TRBJ1-1; clone_size: .
cdr3_aa: CAWKAARTGFSEQYF; cdr3_nt: TGTGCCTGGAAAGCGGCCCGGACAGGATTTTCCGAGCAGTACTTC; d_call: TRBD1; v_call: TRBV30; j_call: TRBJ2-7; clone_size: .
cdr3_aa: CASSFSISYEQYF; cdr3_nt: TGTGCCAGCAGCTTCTCCATTAGCTACGAGCAGTACTTC; d_call: .; v_call: TRBV14; j_call: TRBJ2-7; clone_size: few
cdr3_aa: CASSVGWTAMNTEAFF; cdr3_nt: TGTGCCAGCAGCGTAGGATGGACAGCTATGAACACTGAAGCTTTCTTT; d_call: .; v_call: TRBV9; j_call: TRBJ1-1; clone_size: .
cdr3_aa: CASSLRSGTGGETQYF; cdr3_nt: TGTGCCAGCAGCTTACGTTCCGGGACAGGGGGAGAGACCCAGTACTTC; d_call: TRBD1; v_call: TRBV5-6; j_call: TRBJ2-5; clone_size: .
cdr3_aa: CASRGDPGGEYF; cdr3_nt: TGCGCCAGCAGAGGGGATCCAGGGGGCGAGTACTTC; d_call: TRBD1; v_call: TRBV5-1; j_call: TRBJ2-7; clone_size: .
cdr3_aa: CASSLEGSREQFF; cdr3_nt: TGCGCCAGCAGCTTGGAGGGCAGCAGGGAGCAGTTCTTC; d_call: .; v_call: TRBV5-1; j_call: TRBJ2-1; clone_size: few
cdr3_aa: CASSWDRGGLETQYF; cdr3_nt: TGTGCCAGCAGTTGGGACAGGGGGGGTTTGGAGACCCAGTACTTC; d_call: TRBD1; v_call: TRBV25-1; j_call: TRBJ2-5; clone_size: .
cdr3_aa: CATSNPGPPSGGPSSYNEQFF; cdr3_nt: TGTGCCACCAGCAATCCCGGACCGCCTAGCGGGGGACCAAGCTCCTACAATGAGCAGTTCTTC; d_call: TRBD2; v_call: TRBV15; j_call: TRBJ2-1; clone_size: .
cdr3_aa: CSVLYPLSYEQYF; cdr3_nt: TGCAGCGTTCTTTATCCCCTCTCCTACGAGCAGTACTTC; d_call: .; v_call: TRBV29-1; j_call: TRBJ2-7; clone_size: few
cdr3_aa: CASSPLDGSSYEQYF; cdr3_nt: TGTGCCAGCAGCCCCCTAGACGGGAGCTCCTACGAGCAGTACTTC; d_call: .; v_call: TRBV7-6; j_call: TRBJ2-7; clone_size: .
cdr3_aa: CAWSRVGYTF; cdr3_nt: TGTGCCTGGAGTCGAGTTGGCTACACCTTC; d_call: .; v_call: TRBV30; j_call: TRBJ1-2; clone_size: .
cdr3_aa: CASSQGAPSYTF; cdr3_nt: TGTGCCAGTAGTCAGGGGGCGCCGAGCTACACCTTC; d_call: TRBD1; v_call: TRBV19; j_call: TRBJ1-2; clone_size: few
cdr3_aa: CSVEELTASSYEQYF; cdr3_nt: TGCAGCGTTGAAGAACTAACAGCAAGCTCCTACGAGCAGTACTTC; d_call: .; v_call: TRBV29-1; j_call: TRBJ2-7; clone_size: .
cdr3_aa: CASSVGSSGTEAFF; cdr3_nt: TGTGCCAGCAGCGTAGGTTCCTCGGGCACTGAAGCTTTCTTT; d_call: .; v_call: TRBV9; j_call: TRBJ1-1; clone_size: .
cdr3_aa: CASSLDSYQPQHF; cdr3_nt: TGTGCCAGCAGCTTAGACAGTTATCAGCCCCAGCATTTT; d_call: .; v_call: TRBV7-2; j_call: TRBJ1-5; clone_size: few
cdr3_aa: CASSSTASYEQYF; cdr3_nt: TGCGCCAGCAGCTCTACAGCGTCCTACGAGCAGTACTTC; d_call: .; v_call: TRBV5-1; j_call: TRBJ2-7; clone_size: .
cdr3_aa: CASSQDRGGYNEQFF; cdr3_nt: TGCGCCAGCAGCCAAGATAGGGGGGGGTACAATGAGCAGTTCTTC; d_call: .; v_call: TRBV4-1; j_call: TRBJ2-1; clone_size: few
cdr3_aa: CASSPRGQGAGTQYF; cdr3_nt: TGTGCCAGCTCACCACGAGGACAGGGGGCAGGTACGCAGTATTTT; d_call: TRBD1; v_call: TRBV18; j_call: TRBJ2-3; clone_size: once
cdr3_aa: CASSSQQGLYDEQYF; cdr3_nt: TGCGCCAGCAGCTCCCAACAGGGGTTGTATGACGAGCAGTACTTC; d_call: TRBD1; v_call: TRBV5-1; j_call: TRBJ2-7; clone_size: .
cdr3_aa: CASRGNVDTQYF; cdr3_nt: TGTGCCAGCAGGGGGAATGTAGATACGCAGTATTTT; d_call: .; v_call: TRBV7-9; j_call: TRBJ2-3; clone_size: .
cdr3_aa: CASSLKRRSGGHTDTQYF; cdr3_nt: TGTGCCAGCAGCCTAAAACGGAGGAGCGGGGGTCACACAGATACGCAGTATTTT; d_call: TRBD2; v_call: TRBV7-2; j_call: TRBJ2-3; clone_size: .
cdr3_aa: CASSLAGPNYGYTF; cdr3_nt: TGTGCCAGCAGTTTGGCAGGGCCTAACTATGGCTACACCTTC; d_call: .; v_call: TRBV27; j_call: TRBJ1-2; clone_size: .
cdr3_aa: CASRPTGVSPSEQYF; cdr3_nt: TGTGCCAGCAGGCCCACGGGGGTGTCTCCTAGCGAGCAGTACTTC; d_call: .; v_call: TRBV27; j_call: TRBJ2-7; clone_size: .
cdr3_aa: CASSQIQENTEAFF; cdr3_nt: TGTGCCAGCAGCCAGATTCAAGAGAACACTGAAGCTTTCTTT; d_call: .; v_call: TRBV4-2; j_call: TRBJ1-1; clone_size: .
cdr3_aa: CASSQRSGYNEQFF; cdr3_nt: TGCGCCAGCAGCCAAAGATCGGGTTACAATGAGCAGTTCTTC; d_call: .; v_call: TRBV7-2; j_call: TRBJ2-1; clone_size: few
cdr3_aa: CASSPSTGSESYEQYF; cdr3_nt: TGTGCCAGCAGTCCGTCAACAGGGTCGGAATCCTACGAGCAGTACTTC; d_call: .; v_call: TRBV27; j_call: TRBJ2-7; clone_size: .
cdr3_aa: CASSPGLAYEQYF; cdr3_nt: TGTGCCAGCAGCCCCGGACTAGCCTACGAGCAGTACTTC; d_call: TRBD2; v_call: TRBV11-2; j_call: TRBJ2-7; clone_size: .
cdr3_aa: CASRQGRGSYEQYF; cdr3_nt: TGCGCCAGCAGACAGGGTAGGGGCTCCTACGAGCAGTACTTC; d_call: .; v_call: TRBV5-1; j_call: TRBJ2-7; clone_size: .
cdr3_aa: CASRTGEKLFF; cdr3_nt: TGTGCCAGCAGAACTGGGGAAAAACTGTTTTTT; d_call: .; v_call: TRBV6-5; j_call: TRBJ1-4; clone_size: .
cdr3_aa: CASSGGQGNYEQYF; cdr3_nt: TGTGCCAGCAGCGGGGGACAGGGGAACTACGAGCAGTACTTC; d_call: TRBD1; v_call: TRBV9; j_call: TRBJ2-7; clone_size: few
cdr3_aa: CASSFSLNEQFF; cdr3_nt: TGTGCCAGCAGCTTTTCTCTCAATGAGCAGTTCTTC; d_call: .; v_call: TRBV11-2; j_call: TRBJ2-1; clone_size: .
cdr3_aa: CASSPGAGPRREQYF; cdr3_nt: TGTGCCAGCAGCCCGGGGGCGGGGCCTCGCCGGGAGCAGTACTTC; d_call: .; v_call: TRBV7-9; j_call: TRBJ2-7; clone_size: few
cdr3_aa: CASSDTGTDQETQYF; cdr3_nt: TGTGCCAGCAGCGACACCGGGACAGACCAAGAGACCCAGTACTTC; d_call: TRBD1; v_call: TRBV13; j_call: TRBJ2-5; clone_size: .
cdr3_aa: CASSEQHSTNEQFF; cdr3_nt: TGTGCCAGCAGTGAACAACACAGCACCAATGAGCAGTTCTTC; d_call: .; v_call: TRBV25-1; j_call: TRBJ2-1; clone_size: .
cdr3_aa: CASSLGWQRNTEAFF; cdr3_nt: TGCGCCAGCAGCTTAGGTTGGCAGAGGAACACTGAAGCTTTCTTT; d_call: .; v_call: TRBV5-1; j_call: TRBJ1-1; clone_size: few
cdr3_aa: CASSLAIKAAQPQHF; cdr3_nt: TGTGCCAGCAGCTTAGCAATCAAGGCCGCTCAGCCCCAGCATTTT; d_call: .; v_call: TRBV7-2; j_call: TRBJ1-5; clone_size: .
cdr3_aa: CASSGTLGGNEQFF; cdr3_nt: TGTGCCAGCAGCGGTACCCTTGGGGGCAATGAGCAGTTCTTC; d_call: .; v_call: TRBV19; j_call: TRBJ2-1; clone_size: .
cdr3_aa: CSVPGTGGARTEAFF; cdr3_nt: TGCAGCGTTCCCGGGACAGGGGGCGCACGGACTGAAGCTTTCTTT; d_call: TRBD1; v_call: TRBV29-1; j_call: TRBJ1-1; clone_size: .
cdr3_aa: CACSGGGTDTQYF; cdr3_nt: TGTGCCTGCAGCGGGGGGGGCACAGATACGCAGTATTTT; d_call: TRBD2; v_call: TRBV30; j_call: TRBJ2-3; clone_size: .
cdr3_aa: CASSYSMAGIQETQYF; cdr3_nt: TGTGCCAGCAGTTACTCGATGGCAGGGATTCAAGAGACCCAGTACTTC; d_call: .; v_call: TRBV6-5; j_call: TRBJ2-5; clone_size: .
cdr3_aa: CASIQQGRENYNEQFF; cdr3_nt: TGTGCCAGCATCCAACAGGGGCGGGAAAATTACAATGAGCAGTTCTTC; d_call: .; v_call: TRBV2; j_call: TRBJ2-1; clone_size: .
cdr3_aa: CASSQGSSGGNNEQFF; cdr3_nt: TGCGCCAGCAGCCAAGGGTCTAGCGGGGGAAACAATGAGCAGTTCTTC; d_call: TRBD2; v_call: TRBV4-1; j_call: TRBJ2-1; clone_size: once
cdr3_aa: CASSSYTDTQYF; cdr3_nt: TGTGCCAGCAGTTCATACACAGATACGCAGTATTTT; d_call: .; v_call: TRBV27; j_call: TRBJ2-3; clone_size: few